These 26 T cell receptor beta chains originate from one sample sequenced in a study of OX40 agonist ivuxolimab in advanced cancers. Some clones are missing from TCRdb's copy, which holds only in-frame ones; the method was immunoSEQ multiplex PCR. Of more than 80,000 clones in the sample, more than 80% are singletons; the top ten hold roughly 8.7%. The source was CD4+ or CD8+ T cells sorted from blood, collected in a trial of the OX40 agonist ivuxolimab. These receptors originate from an adult with an advanced solid tumor such as melanoma, head and neck, liver or kidney cancer.

This clone has just one count. This chain joins TRBV6-5 and TRBJ1-6; a possible D gene is TRBD1 (6 bases). V was trimmed by 6 bases and J by 13 bases, leaving 22 bases between them. The germline gives CDR1 MNHEY, CDR2 SVGAGI. This CDR3 spans 15 amino acids. DNA for the CDR3: TGTGCCAGCAGGGTGGTCGAGGACAGCCCTTTTCCCCTCCACTTT. Protein: CASRVVEDSPFPLHF.

The J gene is TRBJ2-1, the V gene TRBV15, with 8 bases fitting TRBD2. Trimming cost V 0 bases and J 7 bases; bases outside gene matches: 11. This CDR3 has 17 amino acids. Per the germline V gene, CDR1 is LNHNV and CDR2 is YYDKDF (reference sequence). CDR3: CATSRDHPAGVENEQFF. The CDR3 DNA sequence: TGTGCCACCAGCAGAGATCACCCAGCGGGAGTCGAAAATGAGCAGTTCTTC.

This chain joins TRBV27 and TRBJ1-2; D is undetermined. The V end was cut by 11 bases, the J end by 0 bases, with 16 bases between. Germline-derived CDR1 and CDR2 are MNHEY and SMNVEV (reference sequence). The CDR3 has 14 amino acids. This chain's CDR3 is CAAASGRANYGYTF. The DNA of the CDR3 is TGTGCCGCGGCCTCCGGGAGAGCTAACTATGGCTACACCTTC.

The genes are TRBV11-1 and TRBJ2-5; TRBD2 aligns across 9 bases. From germline, CDR1 is SGHAT and CDR2 FQDESV (reference sequence). This CDR3 has 15 residues. V was clipped by 1 base and J by 4 bases; unmatched bases: 4. The CDR3 reads CASSLGREGGETQYF. The CDR3 DNA reads TGTGCCAGCAGCTTAGGGCGGGAGGGAGGAGAGACCCAGTACTTC.

This sequence joins TRBV4-2 and TRBJ1-3, with 7 bases fitting TRBD1. Germline assignment: CDR1 LGHNA and CDR2 YNFKEQ. V lost 5 bases, J lost 7 bases, and 8 bases stayed unmatched. The length of the CDR3 is 14 residues. In nucleotides, the CDR3 is TGTGCCAGCAGCTCTACAGGGGTGGTGAACACCATATATTTT. Encoded protein: CASSSTGVVNTIYF.

The count of this clone is one. J is TRBJ2-4 and V is TRBV27; D is perhaps TRBD1 (5 bases). The CDR3 is 16 amino acids. V was clipped by 6 bases and J by 2 bases, with 17 bases between them. The germline CDR1 and CDR2 sequences are MNHEY and SMNVEV (reference sequence). CDR3 sequence: CASSFARGGTKNIQYF. CDR3 sequence (DNA): TGTGCCAGCAGCTTTGCTAGGGGTGGTACCAAAAACATTCAGTACTTC.

The rearrangement links TRBV9 to TRBJ2-1; D is undetermined. Germline V lookup: CDR1 SGDLS, CDR2 YYNGEE. The CDR3 spans 14 residues. Trimming removed 4 bases from V and 5 bases from J, with 13 bases in between. The CDR3 bases are TGTGCCAGCAGCCCCTCGGATGGCCACAATGAGCAGTTCTTC. This encodes CASSPSDGHNEQFF.

In its sample, this clone was seen once. CDR3 loop: CASSQDPTWSSYNEQFF. CDR3 DNA sequence: TGCGCCAGCAGCCAAGATCCTACGTGGAGCTCCTACAATGAGCAGTTCTTC. The gene calls are TRBV4-3 and TRBJ2-1; no firm D call. V lost 0 bases and J 0 bases, leaving 12 bases between the germline ends. The CDR3 contains 17 residues. CDR1 and CDR2 from the germline V gene are LGHNA and YSLEER.

The chain is built from TRBV5-4 and TRBJ1-2, with D perhaps TRBD1 (6 bases). Germline V gives CDR1 SGHNT, CDR2 YYREEE (reference sequence). The CDR3 is made up of 15 amino acids. Trimming left V 1 base short and J 0 bases short, with 10 bases between. The CDR3, as DNA: TGTGCCAGCAGCTTGAAGGGGGGGGCTAACTATGGCTACACCTTC. Translating gives CASSLKGGANYGYTF.

This chain connects TRBV28 to TRBJ2-1, with TRBD1 identical over 11 bases. In germline, CDR1 is MDHEN, CDR2 SYDVKM. This CDR3 has 15 amino acids. Losses at the gene ends were 1 base for V and 8 bases for J; bases not matched to a gene: 4. The CDR3: CASSLYRTGGDEQFF. DNA for the CDR3: TGTGCCAGCAGTTTATACCGGACAGGGGGCGATGAGCAGTTCTTC.

This clone was counted once. V and J are TRBV15 and TRBJ1-3; D ambiguous. The CDR3 has 19 residues. V shed 1 base and J shed 3 bases, with 22 bases lying between them. Per the germline V gene, CDR1 is LNHNV and CDR2 is YYDKDF (reference sequence). CDR3 DNA sequence: TGTGCCACCAGCAGAGGCCCTCCAGGCTTGCTTCATGTTGGAAACACCATATATTTT. It translates to CATSRGPPGLLHVGNTIYF.

This sequence joins TRBV9 and TRBJ2-1; TRBD2 matches 8 bases. V lost 0 bases, J lost 8 bases, and 7 bases stayed unmatched. Germline V lookup: CDR1 SGDLS, CDR2 YYNGEE. CDR3 length equals 15 residues. CDR3 sequence reads: CASSVEGTRPDEQFF. For the CDR3, the DNA is TGTGCCAGCAGCGTAGAAGGGACTAGACCCGATGAGCAGTTCTTC.

This chain links TRBV6-5 with TRBJ2-3; 7 bases match TRBD1. CDR1 and CDR2 (germline): MNHEY, SVGAGI. The CDR3 length is 15 residues. Trimming cost V 4 bases and J 0 bases; bases outside gene matches: 4. The CDR3 spells CASSLLGGSTDTQYF. The CDR3 region has the DNA TGTGCCAGCAGTTTGTTAGGGGGCAGCACAGATACGCAGTATTTT.

The genes are TRBV9 and TRBJ2-1; 11 bases match TRBD2. The CDR3 is 15 residues long. J was trimmed by 4 bases and V by 4 bases; bases with no gene match: 4. Germline CDR1 and CDR2: SGDLS and YYNGEE. CDR3 DNA: TGTGCCAGCAGCATAGCGGGAGGGCCATACAATGAGCAGTTCTTC. Translation gives CASSIAGGPYNEQFF. Combining the CDR3 with reference TRBV9 and TRBJ2-1 gives the whole variable domain DSGVTQTPKHLITATGQRVTLRCSPRSGDLSVYWYQQSLDQGLQFLIQYYNGEERAKGNILERFSAQQFPDLHSELNLSSLELGDSALYFCASSIAGGPYNEQFFGPGTRLTVL.

This clone appeared a single time. One junction end does not reproduce the germline sequence, and a read error may be involved. V is TRBV29-1 and J is TRBJ1-2, with TRBD1 matching 8 bases. From germline, CDR1 is SQVTM and CDR2 ANQGSEA. This CDR3 contains 16 residues. CDR3 coding DNA: TGCAGCGTGGAAGGGGTGACGGGACAGGTCCTGGGTGGCTACACCTTC. The encoded protein is CSVEGVTGQVLGGYTF.

The chain links TRBV4-3 to TRBJ1-3, with D unclear. The V and J ends lost 2 bases and 4 bases respectively, with 15 bases between them. Germline CDR1 and CDR2: LGHNA and YSLEER. The CDR3 spans 16 residues. In DNA, the CDR3 is TGCGCCAGCAGCCAAAGGTACGAGCCGGGGGGAAACACCATATATTTT. It translates to CASSQRYEPGGNTIYF.

The rearrangement links TRBV27 to TRBJ1-3; 7 nucleotides agree with TRBD1. The V gene end was trimmed by 5 bases and the J gene end by 0 bases; junction bases not matched to a gene: 4. The CDR3 has 15 residues. CDR1 is MNHEY and CDR2 is SMNVEV in the germline V gene (reference sequence). In nucleotides, the CDR3 is TGTGCCAGCAGTCGGGACAGCAACTCTGGAAACACCATATATTTT. Protein product: CASSRDSNSGNTIYF.

This chain links TRBV6-5 with TRBJ2-1; D may correspond to TRBD1 or TRBD2 (6 bases each). Germline loops: CDR1 MNHEY, CDR2 SVGAGI. V was pared by 8 bases and J by 6 bases, with 11 bases between. There are 12 residues in the CDR3. The CDR3 protein is CASRWGANEQFF. CDR3 sequence (DNA): TGTGCCAGCCGGTGGGGGGCCAATGAGCAGTTCTTC.

The CDR3 sequence: CASSSIQGTQYF. CDR3 nucleotide sequence: TGTGCCAGCAGTTCAATCCAGGGAACGCAGTATTTT. V is TRBV6-5 and J is TRBJ2-3; the D gene is possibly TRBD1 (5 bases). Trimming took 4 bases from V and 9 from J, leaving 11 bases between them. The CDR3 has 12 amino acids. Germline-derived CDR1 and CDR2 are MNHEY and SVGAGI.

The chain couples TRBV5-1 to TRBJ2-3; the D is unclear. Trimming shortened V by 4 bases and J by 4 bases, and 4 bases separated the two germline ends. The CDR3 is 11 residues long. The germline V gene has CDR1 SGHRS and CDR2 YFSETQ. CDR3 sequence reads: CASSASDTQYF. The CDR3 nucleotides are TGCGCCAGCAGCGCCTCAGATACGCAGTATTTT.

V and J are TRBV27 and TRBJ2-1; no reliable D call. Germline lookup yields CDR1 MNHEY and CDR2 SMNVEV (reference sequence). The CDR3 has 13 amino acids. Trimming stripped 0 bases from V and 8 bases from J, with 8 bases between. The CDR3 nucleotides read TGTGCCAGCAGTTTATCTTTGGCGGATGAGCAGTTCTTC. Amino acids: CASSLSLADEQFF.

This clone is a singleton in its sample. The chain is built from TRBV4-1 and TRBJ2-7; no definite D call. The germline gives CDR1 MGHRA, CDR2 YSYEKL. CDR3 length equals 15 residues. The V gene lost 0 bases and the J gene lost 1 base, with 10 bases spanning the gap. CDR3 protein: CASSQDSSRSYEQYF. The CDR3 nucleotides read TGCGCCAGCAGCCAAGATAGTTCCCGGTCCTACGAGCAGTACTTC.

The rearrangement uses TRBV14 and TRBJ2-1; D possibly uses TRBD1 or TRBD2 (5 bases each). There are 16 residues in the CDR3. V lost 0 bases and J lost 0, with 9 bases in between. Germline V gives CDR1 SGHDN, CDR2 FVKESK. The CDR3 loop is CASSQEGVVSYNEQFF. Written as DNA, the CDR3 is TGTGCCAGCAGCCAAGAGGGGGTTGTCTCCTACAATGAGCAGTTCTTC. Based on the CDR3 plus reference TRBV14 and TRBJ2-1, the full variable domain is EAGVTQFPSHSVIEKGQTVTLRCDPISGHDNLYWYRRVMGKEIKFLLHFVKESKQDESGMPNNRFLAERTGGTYSTLKVQPAELEDSGVYFCASSQEGVVSYNEQFFGPGTRLTVL.

This sequence joins TRBV30 and TRBJ1-5; TRBD1 might be the D (5 bases). V lost 2 bases and J lost 6, with 11 bases in between. The CDR3 runs to 13 residues. Germline V lookup: CDR1 GTSNPN, CDR2 SVGIG (reference sequence). The CDR3 is CAWSYGDPQPQHF. For the CDR3, the DNA is TGTGCCTGGAGTTATGGGGACCCTCAGCCCCAGCATTTT.

The V gene is TRBV6-5, the J gene TRBJ2-5; D is unclear. The CDR3 has 13 residues. Germline V CDR1 and CDR2: MNHEY, SVGAGI. Trimming removed 2 bases from V and 2 bases from J, with 6 bases in between. The CDR3 loop reads CASSYVEQETQYF. CDR3 in DNA: TGTGCCAGCAGTTACGTGGAACAAGAGACCCAGTACTTC.

This clone has just one count. The rearrangement joins TRBV6-5 to TRBJ1-2; D is ambiguous. Germline V CDR1 and CDR2: MNHEY, SVGAGI. This CDR3 contains 15 residues. The V and J ends lost 0 bases and 4 bases respectively, with 12 bases between them. The CDR3 sequence is CASSYSGSLGYGYTF. The CDR3 nucleotides read TGTGCCAGCAGTTACTCGGGTTCGTTGGGCTATGGCTACACCTTC.